This record concerns one TCR beta chain sequence. This CDR3 comprises 15 residues. Trimming took 7 bases from V and 5 from J, leaving 15 bases between them. Germline loops: CDR1 MNHEY, CDR2 SVGAGI. The data stem from a study of blood T cell repertoires in COVID-19. Study details: Spain, Italy and the United States supplied samples that represented acute and convalescent COVID-19. In each case, the material was cDNA or gDNA derived from T cells, B-cell-depleted T cells, or PBMCs.

As handled by the study authors: The assay estimated nucleated cells by amplifying reference gene primers. The assay was immunoSEQ multiplex PCR, and TCRdb's table has in-frame clones only and misses some. The DNA was the basis for D and trimming; V, J and clone size are from that table. The table lists a few hundred thousand clones, around 89% of them singletons. This TCR came from a young woman who had recovered from COVID-19. This chain links TRBV6-5 with TRBJ1-6; a weak D match, TRBD1 (5 bases). The specimen was PBMCs or T cells enriched from blood (not recorded which). DNA for the CDR3: TGTGCCAGCACCACCTTGGGCAGGGATAATTCACCCCTCCACTTT. Translation gives CASTTLGRDNSPLHF.